This T cell receptor beta chain was sequenced during a study of T cells in women clearing cervical HPV infection. Study summary: Controls gave blood once infection was undetectable; cases at lesion identification. Cases' blood sampling followed lesion detection by median approximately 150 days (90 to 200).

Profiling relied on immunoSEQ multiplex PCR, and the TCRdb table lists in-frame clones only, not all of them. The specimen's table records under 25,000 clones. Each participant carried one incident cervical HPV16 infection only. Cervical HPV DNA detected by MY09/MY11 PCR, typed by dot-blot. As concerns this clone: The missing CDR3 end, 3 residues past where the read stops, is filled in from the germline J gene.

The length of the CDR3 is 14 residues. The germline V and J ends were trimmed by 5 bases and 4 bases, with 15 bases remaining between them. Germline CDR1 and CDR2: MNHEY and SMNVEV (reference sequence). Input material: blood buffy coat. The chain links TRBV27 to TRBJ2-7; tentatively, D is TRBD1 (5 bases). The origin of this receptor is a woman between 18 and 70 years old with a cervical HPV16 infection that either progressed to CIN3+ or cleared (not recorded which). CDR3 protein: CASSPYRQTYEQYF. The CDR3 bases that were read are TGTGCCAGCAGTCCCTACAGACAGACTTACGAG.